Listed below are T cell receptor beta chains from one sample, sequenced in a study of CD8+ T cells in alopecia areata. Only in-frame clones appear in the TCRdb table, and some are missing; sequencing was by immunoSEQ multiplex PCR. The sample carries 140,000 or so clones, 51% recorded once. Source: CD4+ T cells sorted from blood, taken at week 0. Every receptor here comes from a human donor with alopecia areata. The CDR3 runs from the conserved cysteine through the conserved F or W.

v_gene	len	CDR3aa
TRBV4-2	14	CASRPRASYNEQFF
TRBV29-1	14	CSVRDSGSTDTQYF
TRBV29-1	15	CSVVVDIKFYNEQFF
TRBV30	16	CAWCVRGTPLRPEAFF
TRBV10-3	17	CAISEFRLAGSYNEQFF
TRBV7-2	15	CASSLAGATTGELFF
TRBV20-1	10	CSVPGGTQYF
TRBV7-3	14	CASSLQGSTDTQYF
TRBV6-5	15	CASSSGTGSYGEQFF
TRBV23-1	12	CASSHALEAQHF
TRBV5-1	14	CASDPGQGTYGYTF
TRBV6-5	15	CASRAGALDTGELFF
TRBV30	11	CAWGSGNTQYF
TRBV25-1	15	CASSVSGRDTGELFF
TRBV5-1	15	CASSILDRGKETQYF
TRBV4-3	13	CASSLTGANVLTF
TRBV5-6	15	CASSLAGTGEETQYF
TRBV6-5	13	CASRARPSGELFF
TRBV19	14	CASSPGPRGETQYF
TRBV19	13	CASVTGSHQPQHF
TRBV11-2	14	CASSKGTVSYEQYF